These T cell receptor beta chains were read from a single sample in a study of cytomegalovirus exposure and HLA in healthy donors. The method was immunoSEQ multiplex PCR; TCRdb's version includes in-frame clones alone and lacks a portion of them. Seen here are some 150,000 clones, roughly 80% observed once, and the top ten hold about 6.4%. Sequences were obtained from PBMCs. The receptors derive from a woman in her forties or fifties in good health and CMV-seropositive. Each CDR3 is given with its conserved first and last residue. Where a row states a size, it is once, few, many or the class of an expanded clone; other rows omit it.

V: TRBV4-1
J: TRBJ2-7
size: many
CDR3: CASSQEASFSYEQYF

V: TRBV11-2
J: TRBJ2-3
size: .
CDR3: CASSPRGSKGDTQYF

V: TRBV5-4
J: TRBJ1-5
size: few
CDR3: CASSDRTAQPQHF

V: TRBV6-5
J: TRBJ2-7
size: .
CDR3: CASSYTGSYEQYF

V: TRBV7-2
J: TRBJ1-3
size: once
CDR3: CASSSRQGAGNTIYF

V: TRBV6-5
J: TRBJ1-1
size: .
CDR3: CASKRQGLHTEAFF

V: TRBV9
J: TRBJ2-1
size: .
CDR3: CASSVVPGLVDEQFF

V: TRBV28
J: TRBJ1-1
size: .
CDR3: CASSPTGEGTEAFF

V: TRBV9
J: TRBJ2-3
size: .
CDR3: CASSVVGDGGDTQYF

V: TRBV4-3
J: TRBJ2-7
size: .
CDR3: CASSQDLGRYEQYF

V: TRBV9
J: TRBJ1-4
size: once
CDR3: CASSRGSRGTNEKLFF

V: TRBV19
J: TRBJ2-3
size: .
CDR3: CASSVELNREDTQYF

V: TRBV7-6
J: TRBJ1-4
size: .
CDR3: CASSLTGGGSEKLFF

V: TRBV2
J: TRBJ1-2
size: once
CDR3: CASSVGQGAQGNYGYTF

V: TRBV6-1
J: TRBJ1-1
size: many
CDR3: CASSPGLEAFF

V: TRBV28
J: TRBJ2-5
size: .
CDR3: CASSFLETQYF

V: TRBV28
J: TRBJ1-1
size: .
CDR3: CASSFNRGQGVGAFF

V: TRBV10-2
J: TRBJ2-7
size: .
CDR3: CASSAPRAGGPSLFYEQYF

V: TRBV10-3
J: TRBJ2-3
size: .
CDR3: CATYPGLAESTDTQYF

V: TRBV29-1
J: TRBJ2-4
size: .
CDR3: CSVLTRNIQYF

V: TRBV5-1
J: TRBJ2-3
size: .
CDR3: CASSLTPRPGGSTDTQYF

V: TRBV27
J: TRBJ2-2
size: .
CDR3: CASSLQVWQGNTGELFF